Here is one T cell receptor beta chain with its context. Its antigen is not known. The data are from a study of blood T cells in healthy people across ages. Study-wide results and limits: Calculation of diversity from one million T cells yielded estimates considered to be underestimates. A roughly linear fall in TCR beta diversity per million T cells was seen with increasing age. The study found more naive CD4+ cells and higher diversity in long-lived than aged donors.

Combining a sample-barcoded 5' primer with a J-beta primer mix, a second PCR ran for roughly 7 to 12 cycles. One entry per CDR3 protein results from TCRdb running MiXCR on the 5' RACE reads. The data contain hundreds of thousands of distinct CDR3 sequences, 58% of them singletons. This TCR came from a man aged 30 to 39 in good health. The sequenced sample was blood.

CDR3 bases: TGTGCCAGCAGTTCCACAGAGGCCGAGACCCAGTACTTC. It yields the protein CASSSTEAETQYF. The chain has TRBV7-2 and TRBJ2-5; D uncertain. Germline V gene sequence: CDR1 SGHTA, CDR2 FQGNSA. This CDR3 spans 13 amino acids. V was trimmed by 6 bases and J by 5 bases, leaving 13 bases between them.